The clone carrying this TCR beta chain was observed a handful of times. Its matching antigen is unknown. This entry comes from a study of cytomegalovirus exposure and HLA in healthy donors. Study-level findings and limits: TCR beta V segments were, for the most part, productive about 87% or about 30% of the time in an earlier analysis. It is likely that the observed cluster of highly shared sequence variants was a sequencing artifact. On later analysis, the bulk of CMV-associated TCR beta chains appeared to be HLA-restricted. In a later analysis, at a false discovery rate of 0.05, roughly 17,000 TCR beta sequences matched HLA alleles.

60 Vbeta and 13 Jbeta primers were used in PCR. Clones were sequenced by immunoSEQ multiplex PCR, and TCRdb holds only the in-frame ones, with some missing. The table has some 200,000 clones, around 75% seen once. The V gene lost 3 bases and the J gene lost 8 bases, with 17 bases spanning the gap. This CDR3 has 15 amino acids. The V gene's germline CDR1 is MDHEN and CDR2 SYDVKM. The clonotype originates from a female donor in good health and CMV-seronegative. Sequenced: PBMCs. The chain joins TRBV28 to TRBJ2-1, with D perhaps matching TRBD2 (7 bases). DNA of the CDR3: TGTGCCAGCAGTTTTACGGGGGGCGAATCCGATGAGCAGTTCTTC. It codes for CASSFTGGESDEQFF. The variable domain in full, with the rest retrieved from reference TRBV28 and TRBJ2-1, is DVKVTQSSRYLVKRTGEKVFLECVQDMDHENMFWYRQDPGLGLRLIYFSYDVKMKEKGDIPEGYSVSREKKERFSLILESASTNQTSMYLCASSFTGGESDEQFFGPGTRLTVL.